This TCR beta chain was sequenced for a study of cytomegalovirus exposure and HLA in healthy donors. Concerning this clone itself: Its specificity is not known.

Vbeta (60) and Jbeta (13) primers were used in the PCR. The assay was immunoSEQ multiplex PCR, and TCRdb's table has in-frame clones only and misses some. Of 85,000 to 100,000 clones listed, around 77% are singletons. Whole-study results and caveats: Most subjects' HLA-A and HLA-B alleles were reportedly predicted from TCR beta sequences. Earlier analysis yielded a pattern in which most TCR beta V segments were productive about 90% or about 30% of the time. When a later analysis compared HLA-associated TCR beta chains with equally common others, the HLA-associated chains turned out to be more clonally expanded and to have lower generation probabilities.

Germline assignment: CDR1 SNHLY and CDR2 FYNNEI. The CDR3 loop spans 14 amino acids. With 6 bases removed from V and 0 bases from J, the gap between germline ends came to 12 bases. Sequenced input: PBMCs. This clonotype was obtained from a man between 40 and 49 years old in good health and CMV-seronegative. The chain has TRBV2 and TRBJ2-7, with D perhaps matching TRBD2 (6 bases). CDR3 DNA: TGTGCCAGCAGCGGGGGACGGCTCTCCTACGAGCAGTACTTC. Encoded protein: CASSGGRLSYEQYF.